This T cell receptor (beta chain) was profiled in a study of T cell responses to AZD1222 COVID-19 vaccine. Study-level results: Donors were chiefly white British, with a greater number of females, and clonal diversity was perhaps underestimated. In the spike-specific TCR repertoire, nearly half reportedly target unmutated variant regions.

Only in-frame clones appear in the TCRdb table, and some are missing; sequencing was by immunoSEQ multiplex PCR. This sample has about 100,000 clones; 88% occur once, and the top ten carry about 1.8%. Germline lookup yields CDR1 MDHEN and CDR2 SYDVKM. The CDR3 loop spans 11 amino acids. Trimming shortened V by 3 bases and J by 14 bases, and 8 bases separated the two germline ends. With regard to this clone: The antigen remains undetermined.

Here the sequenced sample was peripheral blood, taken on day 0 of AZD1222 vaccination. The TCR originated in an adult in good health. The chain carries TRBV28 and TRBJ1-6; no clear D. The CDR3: CASSLTGSLHF. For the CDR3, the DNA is TGTGCCAGCAGTTTGACCGGCTCCCTCCACTTT. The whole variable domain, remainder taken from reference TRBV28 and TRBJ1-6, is DVKVTQSSRYLVKRTGEKVFLECVQDMDHENMFWYRQDPGLGLRLIYFSYDVKMKEKGDIPEGYSVSREKKERFSLILESASTNQTSMYLCASSLTGSLHFGNGTRLTVT.